This section outlines one T cell receptor beta chain sequence together with its context. The data were taken from a study of cytomegalovirus exposure and HLA in healthy donors. On the study more broadly: Researchers found that around 80% of 350 to 500 genotyped donors fell within the Caucasian-associated ancestry cluster.

Participants comprised healthy donors of bone marrow. CDR3 length: 13 amino acids. V dropped 6 bases and J dropped 1 base, with 9 bases sitting between them. Looked up from germline, CDR1 is KGHSH and CDR2 is LQKENI. With 60 Vbeta and 13 Jbeta primers, the PCR was carried out. Using immunoSEQ multiplex PCR, the repertoire was profiled, and TCRdb retains in-frame clones only, with some absent. The sample yields some 180,000 clones, around 70% seen once. This chain uses TRBV18 with TRBJ1-1, with a weak D call TRBD1 (5 bases). This receptor was taken from a male donor in good health and CMV-seronegative. Sequencing was carried out using PBMCs. The CDR3 region is CASSLGENTEAFF. In DNA, the CDR3 is TGTGCCAGCTCCCTAGGGGAGAACACTGAAGCTTTCTTT.